This TCR beta chain was captured by sequencing in a study of immune evolution from preneoplasia to lung adenocarcinoma. The CDR3 totals 12 residues. In germline, CDR1 is LNHDA, CDR2 SQIVND (reference sequence). V lost 10 bases, J lost 3 bases, and 12 bases lay in between. This clone was detected a few times. TCRdb's copy holds only in-frame clones and misses some; the assay was immunoSEQ multiplex PCR. The top ten clones hold about 4.3% of a sample with about 15,000 clones, 80% to 90% of them seen once. This sequence was found in a person between 70 and 80 years old with lung adenocarcinoma. The chain has TRBV19 and TRBJ1-2, with D uncertain. The sample was FFPE minimally invasive lung adenocarcinoma tissue. CDR3 residues: CATLKGDYGYTF. Here the CDR3 DNA reads TGTGCCACCCTCAAAGGAGACTATGGCTACACCTTC.